These 20 T cell receptor beta chains came from one sample sequenced in a study of tumour-infiltrating T cells in Burkitt lymphoma. Clones were read by immunoSEQ multiplex PCR, and TCRdb kept only the in-frame ones, dropping some. The sample lists some 2,900 clones, approximately 15% occurring once. Sequencing was carried out using tumor tissue. These receptors originate from a human donor with Burkitt lymphoma.

This chain links TRBV6-1 with TRBJ2-5; TRBD1 might be the D (6 bases). V was clipped by 1 base and J by 4 bases, with 13 bases between them. Looked up from germline, CDR1 is MNHNS and CDR2 is SASEGT. The CDR3 is 15 residues long. This chain's CDR3 is CASSEGRSGAETQYF. The CDR3 DNA is TGTGCCAGCAGTGAAGGGAGGTCAGGGGCAGAGACCCAGTACTTC.

J is TRBJ2-2 and V is TRBV7-3, with 14 bases matching TRBD2. Per the germline V gene, CDR1 is SGHTA and CDR2 is FQGTGA. Trimming removed 0 bases from V and 6 bases from J; junction bases left unmatched: 9. This CDR3 spans 19 amino acids. The DNA of the CDR3 is TGTGCCAGCAGCTTAACATCCGGGACTAGCGGGAGAGTTCCCGGGGAGCTGTTTTTT. This translates into CASSLTSGTSGRVPGELFF.

The chain recombines TRBV5-1 with TRBJ1-1; D is unclear. Deletions cut 6 bases from V and 4 bases from J, with 16 bases between. The CDR3 consists of 14 residues. Germline V CDR1 and CDR2: SGHRS, YFSETQ. CDR3 sequence reads: CASNKDRVATEAFF. CDR3 sequence (DNA): TGCGCCAGCAACAAGGATCGGGTGGCCACTGAAGCTTTCTTT.

The chain joins TRBV4-3 to TRBJ2-1; D remains ambiguous. Germline CDR1 and CDR2: LGHNA and YSLEER. V was pared by 0 bases and J by 7 bases, with 7 bases between. The CDR3 is 13 residues long. Written as DNA, the CDR3 is TGCGCCAGCAGCCAAGATCGCGTTAATGAGCAGTTCTTC. It codes for CASSQDRVNEQFF.

The chain uses TRBV28 and TRBJ2-1; D possibly uses TRBD1 or TRBD2 (5 bases each). The germline V gene has CDR1 MDHEN and CDR2 SYDVKM. The CDR3 loop spans 12 amino acids. The CDR3 protein is CATGTLYNEQFF. DNA for the CDR3: TGTGCGACCGGGACCCTCTACAATGAGCAGTTCTTC. Full variable domain (remainder filled in from reference TRBV28 and TRBJ2-1): DVKVTQSSRYLVKRTGEKVFLECVQDMDHENMFWYRQDPGLGLRLIYFSYDVKMKEKGDIPEGYSVSREKKERFSLILESASTNQTSMYLCATGTLYNEQFFGPGTRLTVL.

The chain couples TRBV6-5 to TRBJ1-2; D remains unclear. This CDR3 region has 15 residues. The V end was cut by 5 bases, the J end by 2 bases, with 15 bases between. From germline, CDR1 is MNHEY and CDR2 SVGAGI. CDR3 nucleotides: TGTGCCAGCAGTCCAATTAGTGCCTCGAACTATGGCTACACCTTC. Its protein is CASSPISASNYGYTF.

A few counts support this clone. The CDR3 DNA reads as TGTGCCAGCAGTTTAGAGAGGGACAGGGGAGGTGAGCAGTTCTTC. This gives the protein CASSLERDRGGEQFF. This chain links TRBV27 with TRBJ2-1, with 10 bases identical to TRBD1. CDR1 and CDR2 (germline): MNHEY, SMNVEV (reference sequence). Trimming cost V 2 bases and J 9 bases; bases outside gene matches: 7. This CDR3 region has 15 residues.

The CDR3 here is CASSSGGANTEAFF. CDR3 nucleotides: TGTGCCAGCAGCTCGGGGGGAGCAAACACTGAAGCTTTCTTT. The genes are TRBV7-9 and TRBJ1-1; D might be TRBD1 (5 bases). This CDR3 contains 14 residues. The germline V gene encodes CDR1 SEHNR and CDR2 FQNEAQ (reference sequence). Trimming stripped 4 bases from V and 2 bases from J, with 11 bases between.

This clone turned up a few times. This chain connects TRBV7-9 to TRBJ2-1; D assignment may be TRBD1 or TRBD2 (5 bases each). Germline V gene sequence: CDR1 SEHNR, CDR2 FQNEAQ (reference sequence). Trimming removed 5 bases at V and 9 bases at J, with 20 bases between. The CDR3 length is 15 residues. This CDR3 reads CASSDPGTHPSEQFF. The CDR3 coding sequence is TGTGCCAGCAGCGATCCCGGGACCCACCCCAGTGAGCAGTTCTTC.

The rearrangement links TRBV27 to TRBJ2-1, with a weak D call TRBD1 (6 bases). With 8 bases removed from V and 0 bases from J, the gap between germline ends came to 8 bases. The CDR3 consists of 13 residues. The germline V gene encodes CDR1 MNHEY and CDR2 SMNVEV (reference sequence). The CDR3: CASWGPSYNEQFF. CDR3 nucleotide sequence: TGTGCCAGCTGGGGGCCCTCCTACAATGAGCAGTTCTTC.

In its sample, this clone was seen a few times. V usage is TRBV9 and J usage is TRBJ2-2; 8 bases are shared with TRBD2. J gave up 4 bases and V 0 bases, and 2 bases lay outside the gene matches. Germline V gene sequence: CDR1 SGDLS, CDR2 YYNGEE. The CDR3 length is 15 residues. CDR3 sequence reads: CASSVVSGGTGELFF. In DNA, the CDR3 is TGTGCCAGCAGCGTAGTGAGCGGGGGCACCGGGGAGCTGTTTTTT.

This clone appeared a few times. The rearrangement joins TRBV18 to TRBJ2-2; D gene uncertain. The CDR3 length is 14 residues. Trimming pared 0 bases from V and 7 bases from J, leaving 9 bases between. The V gene's germline CDR1 is KGHSH and CDR2 LQKENI. The CDR3 sequence is CASSPPNGLGELFF. The CDR3 coding sequence is TGTGCCAGCTCACCACCGAACGGGCTCGGGGAGCTGTTTTTT.

This sequence joins TRBV19 and TRBJ2-6; a weak D match, TRBD1 (6 bases). This CDR3 has 18 residues. CDR1 LNHDA and CDR2 SQIVND come from the germline V gene (reference sequence). With 3 bases removed from V and 2 bases from J, the gap between germline ends came to 17 bases. CDR3 bases: TGTGCCAGTAGTATTAGGGCAGGGGAAGTAGCTGGGGCCAACGTCCTGACTTTC. Translated, it gives CASSIRAGEVAGANVLTF. Full variable domain (rest looked up from reference TRBV19 and TRBJ2-6): DGGITQSPKYLFRKEGQNVTLSCEQNLNHDAMYWYRQDPGQGLRLIYYSQIVNDFQKGDIAEGYSVSREKKESFPLTVTSAQKNPTAFYLCASSIRAGEVAGANVLTFGAGSRLTVL.

The chain has TRBV28 and TRBJ2-1, with D uncertain. Trimming stripped 6 bases from V and 8 bases from J, with 11 bases between. Germline lookup yields CDR1 MDHEN and CDR2 SYDVKM. CDR3 size: 12 residues. CDR3 nucleotides: TGTGCCAGCAGGGCCTACTTGGATGAGCAGTTCTTC. Translated: CASRAYLDEQFF.

V is TRBV29-1 and J is TRBJ1-1; D gene ambiguous. The CDR3 loop spans 13 amino acids. Germline assignment: CDR1 SQVTM and CDR2 ANQGSEA. Trimming pared 3 bases from V and 4 bases from J, leaving 12 bases between. DNA for the CDR3: TGCAGCGTTGAGGCGGGCGGTGGCACTGAAGCTTTCTTT. Its protein product is CSVEAGGGTEAFF.

This clone was seen only once. The chain combines TRBV19 with TRBJ1-2; 9 nucleotides match TRBD1. The junction had 13 bases not matched to a gene; V was cut back by 7 bases and J by 7 bases. The length of the CDR3 is 15 residues. In germline, CDR1 is LNHDA, CDR2 SQIVND (reference sequence). CDR3 region: CASTPSADRGFGYTF. The CDR3, as DNA: TGTGCCAGTACTCCCAGTGCAGACAGGGGGTTTGGCTACACCTTC.

This clone was detected only a few times. The chain uses TRBV19 and TRBJ2-1, with D perhaps TRBD2 (6 bases). V lost 5 bases to trimming and J lost 8 bases, with 22 bases between them. The CDR3 has 16 residues. Germline V CDR1 and CDR2: LNHDA, SQIVND (reference sequence). The CDR3 DNA reads as TGTGCCAGTAGTGACCCTCCATCCGGGAGCCGGTATGAGCAGTTCTTC. Protein sequence: CASSDPPSGSRYEQFF.

This chain links TRBV4-3 with TRBJ1-2; 10 bases map to TRBD1. Losses at the gene ends were 1 base for V and 3 bases for J; bases not matched to a gene: 2. Germline V CDR1 and CDR2: LGHNA, YSLEER. The CDR3 consists of 15 residues. CDR3 loop: CASSQATGGDYGYTF. The DNA for the CDR3 is TGCGCCAGCAGCCAAGCGACAGGGGGCGACTATGGCTACACCTTC.

This clone was detected a few times. This chain uses TRBV5-4 with TRBJ2-1, with TRBD2 identical over 10 bases. The junction had 5 bases not matched to a gene; V was cut back by 4 bases and J by 4 bases. CDR3 size: 15 residues. Per germline, CDR1 SGHNT and CDR2 YYREEE (reference sequence). This CDR3 is CASSVTSGVYNEQFF. The CDR3 DNA follows: TGTGCCAGCAGCGTTACTAGCGGGGTATACAATGAGCAGTTCTTC. The variable domain in full, completed from reference TRBV5-4 and TRBJ2-1, reads ETGVTQSPTHLIKTRGQQVTLRCSSQSGHNTVSWYQQALGQGPQFIFQYYREEENGRGNFPPRFSGLQFPNYSSELNVNALELDDSALYLCASSVTSGVYNEQFFGPGTRLTVL.

The chain links TRBV29-1 to TRBJ1-1, with 8 nucleotides matching TRBD1. The length of the CDR3 is 16 residues. The germline V gene encodes CDR1 SQVTM and CDR2 ANQGSEA. Trimming removed 2 bases from V and 5 bases from J; junction bases left unmatched: 13. The CDR3 protein is CSVEWRQGAFETEAFF. CDR3 bases: TGCAGCGTTGAATGGAGGCAGGGGGCGTTTGAGACTGAAGCTTTCTTT.